This TCR beta chain was recovered during a study of vaccination and CD4 T cells after COVID-19. Study-wide context: Overlapping SARS-CoV-2, HCoV-NL63, HCoV-OC43 and HCoV-229E spike peptides stimulated the cells. Each of the control cultures got a CEFX pool, an HIV-1 Nef pool, or no peptide.

Germline V gene sequence: CDR1 MDHEN, CDR2 SYDVKM. The CDR3 has 12 residues. The V end was cut by 9 bases, the J end by 5 bases, with 13 bases between. A note on this clonotype: Its specificity is not known.

Sample treatment: approximately nine-day PBMC culture with coronavirus spike peptide pools or control peptides (ViraFEST assay). The Oncomine TCR Beta short-read assay sequenced DNA from cultured CD4+ T cells. Genomic DNA was isolated from CD4+ T cells that had been cultured. One entry per CDR3 protein results from TCRdb running MiXCR on the PCR reads. The data show about 15,000 distinct CDR3 sequences, with around half seen just once and around 10% held by the top ten. Sequencing used CD4+ T cells from blood, cultured in vitro, obtained before SARS-CoV-2 vaccination. The chain links TRBV28 to TRBJ2-5; a possible D gene is TRBD2 (5 bases). The receptor was derived from a human donor who had recovered from COVID-19. The CDR3 DNA reads TGTGCCAGTTCCGGGGTCTGGGAGACCCAGTACTTC. Amino acid sequence: CASSGVWETQYF. Full variable domain (outside the CDR3, taken from reference TRBV28 and TRBJ2-5): DVKVTQSSRYLVKRTGEKVFLECVQDMDHENMFWYRQDPGLGLRLIYFSYDVKMKEKGDIPEGYSVSREKKERFSLILESASTNQTSMYLCASSGVWETQYFGPGTRLLVL.